A single TCR beta chain is shown here with its context. Only a few counts were recorded for this clone. Its antigen has not been determined. Base qualities are not provided; no much larger clone lies one nucleotide away. This entry belongs to a study of blood T cell repertoires in COVID-19 (dated by TCRdb to 2019 to 2021). About the study as a whole: Collaborator samples came from the United States, Italy and Spain and covered acute and convalescent phases of COVID-19. Deeply sampled blood TCRbeta repertoires from subjects exposed to, actively infected with, or recovered from COVID-19 were included in the dataset. The material from the prospective study consisted of cDNA or gDNA derived from T cells, B-cell-depleted T cells, or PBMCs. Where HLA class I and class II types were available, the types were taken from metadata supplied by the sample provider, not from assay-based typing. A de-identified subject ID, COVID-19 status, age in years and sex were almost always included in the sample metadata. The samples were drawn from the first 160 participants of the ongoing ImmuneRACE study and from 950 to 1,500 subjects provided by 6 global collaborators. The repertoires were made available in a free public database intended to serve as a resource for research on the immune response to SARS-CoV-2.

Findings and caveats that apply to the study as a whole: How much clinical and demographic metadata was included differed by source and by participant, and the metadata was provided uncurated.

The CDR3 sequence holds 14 residues, the cysteine and phenylalanine included. Just CDR3 DNA is preserved here, 42 bases in frame from base 1. TCRbeta CDR3 regions were amplified from genomic DNA by means of the immunoSEQ Assay, a bias-controlled multiplex PCR. As for how the authors treated the data: Nucleated cell counts per sample were estimated from amplification of reference gene primers within the assay. To quantify the absolute abundance of each unique TCRbeta CDR3 rearrangement, sequence reads were collapsed and filtered. For each sample, productive Simpson clonality was calculated as the square root of Simpson's diversity index across productive rearrangements. What TCRdb holds here is the immuneACCESS table cut down to in-frame rearrangements. Part of the clones is not present; checked against another copy, under half of the missing clones reflect an unresolved V gene, and the others are unexplained. V and J calls and clone size are as listed in that table; D and trimming were resolved from the DNA. For this sample the table gives roughly 460,000 clones, of which 85% to 90% were detected only once. 0.65% to 1% of the sample is held by the ten biggest clonotypes.

In Seattle, one collaborating source enrolled patients while the infection was active and tracked those patients longitudinally over the course of disease. Whole blood was collected in K2EDTA tubes by collaborating institutions according to the institutions' own protocols. Collaborator samples were shipped for TCRbeta analysis as frozen whole blood, isolated PBMCs, or DNA extracted from either sample type. The sequenced material came from peripheral blood. This TCR came from a young man with COVID-19, enrolled during active disease. Here the chain combines TRBV21-1 and TRBJ2-7; the DNA was not compared with TRBD1, the D call given in the table. TRBV21-1 is a pseudogene segment. This receptor has the CDR3 CASIIRQGHYEQYF. The DNA sequence reads TGTGCCAGCATCATACGACAGGGCCACTACGAGCAGTACTTC.